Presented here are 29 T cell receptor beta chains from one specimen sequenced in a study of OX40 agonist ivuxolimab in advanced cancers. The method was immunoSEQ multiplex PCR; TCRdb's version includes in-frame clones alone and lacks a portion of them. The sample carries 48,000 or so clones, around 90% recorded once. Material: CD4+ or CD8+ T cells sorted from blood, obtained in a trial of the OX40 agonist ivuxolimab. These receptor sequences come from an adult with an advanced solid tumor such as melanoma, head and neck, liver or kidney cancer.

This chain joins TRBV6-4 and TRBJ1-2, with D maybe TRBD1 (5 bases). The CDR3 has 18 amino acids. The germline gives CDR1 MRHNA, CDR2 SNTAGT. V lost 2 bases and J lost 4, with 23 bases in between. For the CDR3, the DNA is TGTGCCAGCAGTGACGCTTCACCTGGGACGAGGCCCTTCTATGGCTACACCTTC. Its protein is CASSDASPGTRPFYGYTF.

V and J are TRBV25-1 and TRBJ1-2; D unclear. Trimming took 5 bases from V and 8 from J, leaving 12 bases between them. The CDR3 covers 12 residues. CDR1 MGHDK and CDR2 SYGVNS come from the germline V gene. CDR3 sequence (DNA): TGTGCCAGCAGTAACCAGCTTGAAGGCTACACCTTC. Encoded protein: CASSNQLEGYTF.

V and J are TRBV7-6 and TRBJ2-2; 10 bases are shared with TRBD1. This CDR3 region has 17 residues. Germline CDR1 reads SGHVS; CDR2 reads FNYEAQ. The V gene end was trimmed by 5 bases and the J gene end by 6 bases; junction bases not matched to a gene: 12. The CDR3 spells CASSLPSTGGASGELFF. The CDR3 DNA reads TGTGCCAGCAGCCTCCCGTCGACAGGGGGCGCCTCCGGGGAGCTGTTTTTT.

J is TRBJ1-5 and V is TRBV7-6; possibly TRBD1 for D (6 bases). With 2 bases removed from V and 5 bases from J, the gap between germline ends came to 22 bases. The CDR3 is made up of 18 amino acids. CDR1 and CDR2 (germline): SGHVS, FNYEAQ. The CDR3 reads CASSLYRGGRASHQPQHF. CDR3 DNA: TGTGCCAGCAGCTTATATCGGGGGGGCAGGGCGTCCCATCAGCCCCAGCATTTT. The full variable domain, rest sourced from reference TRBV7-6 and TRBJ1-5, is GAGVSQSPRYKVTKRGQDVALRCDPISGHVSLYWYRQALGQGPEFLTYFNYEAQQDKSGLPNDRFSAERPEGSISTLTIQRTEQRDSAMYRCASSLYRGGRASHQPQHFGDGTRLSIL.

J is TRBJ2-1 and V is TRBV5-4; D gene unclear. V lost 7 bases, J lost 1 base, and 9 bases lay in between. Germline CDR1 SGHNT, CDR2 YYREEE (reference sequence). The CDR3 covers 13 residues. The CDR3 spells CASGRGSYNEQFF. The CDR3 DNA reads TGTGCCAGCGGTCGCGGTTCCTACAATGAGCAGTTCTTC.

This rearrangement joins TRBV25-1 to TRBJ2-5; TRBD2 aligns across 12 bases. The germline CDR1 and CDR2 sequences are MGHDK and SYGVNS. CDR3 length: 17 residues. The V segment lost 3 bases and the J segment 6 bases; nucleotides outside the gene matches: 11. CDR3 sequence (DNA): TGTGCCAGCAGTGACGGACTAGCGGGGTCCGCCGGGCAGACCCAGTACTTC. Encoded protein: CASSDGLAGSAGQTQYF.

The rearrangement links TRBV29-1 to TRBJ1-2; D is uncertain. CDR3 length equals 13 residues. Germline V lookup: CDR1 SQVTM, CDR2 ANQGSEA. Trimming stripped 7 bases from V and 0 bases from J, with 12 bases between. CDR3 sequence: CSARMSANYGYTF. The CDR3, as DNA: TGCAGCGCCCGGATGTCGGCTAACTATGGCTACACCTTC.

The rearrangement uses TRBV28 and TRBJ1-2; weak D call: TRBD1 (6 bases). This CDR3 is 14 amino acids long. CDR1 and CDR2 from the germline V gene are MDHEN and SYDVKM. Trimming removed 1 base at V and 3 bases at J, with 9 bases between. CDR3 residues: CASSLSDSYYGYTF. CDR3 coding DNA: TGTGCCAGCAGTTTATCGGACAGCTACTATGGCTACACCTTC.

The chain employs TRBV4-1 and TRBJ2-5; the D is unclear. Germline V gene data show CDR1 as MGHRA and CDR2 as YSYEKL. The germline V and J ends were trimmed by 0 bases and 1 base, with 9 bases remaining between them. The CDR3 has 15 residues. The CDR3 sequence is CASSQDITVQETQYF. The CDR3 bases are TGCGCCAGCAGCCAAGATATCACAGTCCAAGAGACCCAGTACTTC.

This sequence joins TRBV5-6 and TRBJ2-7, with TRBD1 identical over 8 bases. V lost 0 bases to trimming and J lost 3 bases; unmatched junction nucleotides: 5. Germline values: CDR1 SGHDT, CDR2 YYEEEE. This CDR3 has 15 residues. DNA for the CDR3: TGTGCCAGCAGCTTGGGAACACAGGGGGTCTACGAGCAGTACTTC. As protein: CASSLGTQGVYEQYF. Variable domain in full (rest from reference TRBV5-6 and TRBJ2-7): DAGVTQSPTHLIKTRGQQVTLRCSPKSGHDTVSWYQQALGQGPQFIFQYYEEEERQRGNFPDRFSGHQFPNYSSELNVNALLLGDSALYLCASSLGTQGVYEQYFGPGTRLTVT.

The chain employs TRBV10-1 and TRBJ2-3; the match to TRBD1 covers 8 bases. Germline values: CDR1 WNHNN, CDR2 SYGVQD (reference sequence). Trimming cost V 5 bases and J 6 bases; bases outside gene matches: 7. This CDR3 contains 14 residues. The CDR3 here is CASSNGQGIDTQYF. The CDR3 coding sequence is TGCGCCAGCAGTAATGGACAGGGCATTGATACGCAGTATTTT.

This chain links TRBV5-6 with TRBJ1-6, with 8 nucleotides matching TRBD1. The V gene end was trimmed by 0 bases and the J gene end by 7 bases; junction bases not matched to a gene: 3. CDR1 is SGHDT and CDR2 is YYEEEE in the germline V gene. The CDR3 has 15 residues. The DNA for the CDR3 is TGTGCCAGCAGCTTGGAGACAGGGGTCAATTCACCCCTCCACTTT. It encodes CASSLETGVNSPLHF.

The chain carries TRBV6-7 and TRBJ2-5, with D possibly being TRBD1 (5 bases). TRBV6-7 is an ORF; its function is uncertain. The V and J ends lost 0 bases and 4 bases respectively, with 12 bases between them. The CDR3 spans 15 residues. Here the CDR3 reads CASSYSRVPGETQYF. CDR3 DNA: TGTGCCAGCAGTTACTCCAGGGTTCCGGGAGAGACCCAGTACTTC.

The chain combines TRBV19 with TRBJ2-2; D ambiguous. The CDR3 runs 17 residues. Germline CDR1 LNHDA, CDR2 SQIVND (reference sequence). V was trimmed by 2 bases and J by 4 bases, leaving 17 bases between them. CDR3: CASSIYRVRMGTGELFF. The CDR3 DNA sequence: TGTGCCAGTAGTATATACCGGGTCCGAATGGGCACCGGGGAGCTGTTTTTT.

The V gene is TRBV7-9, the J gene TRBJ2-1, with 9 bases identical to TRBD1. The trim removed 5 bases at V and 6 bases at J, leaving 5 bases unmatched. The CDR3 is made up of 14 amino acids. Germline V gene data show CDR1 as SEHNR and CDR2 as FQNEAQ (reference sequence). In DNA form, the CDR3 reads TGTGCCAGCAGCACCGGGACAGGGATCAATGAGCAGTTCTTC. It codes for CASSTGTGINEQFF.

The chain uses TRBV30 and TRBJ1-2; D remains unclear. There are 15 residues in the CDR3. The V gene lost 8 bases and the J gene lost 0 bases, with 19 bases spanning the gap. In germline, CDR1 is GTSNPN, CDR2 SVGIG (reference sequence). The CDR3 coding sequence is TGTGCCCATCTATCAACCCTTTCCCCTAACTATGGCTACACCTTC. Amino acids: CAHLSTLSPNYGYTF.

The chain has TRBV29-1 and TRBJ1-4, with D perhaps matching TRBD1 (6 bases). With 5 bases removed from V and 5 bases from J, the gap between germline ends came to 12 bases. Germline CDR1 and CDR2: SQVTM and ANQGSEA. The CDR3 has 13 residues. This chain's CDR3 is CSVRDQGNEKLFF. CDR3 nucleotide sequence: TGCAGCGTTCGGGACCAGGGGAATGAAAAACTGTTTTTT.

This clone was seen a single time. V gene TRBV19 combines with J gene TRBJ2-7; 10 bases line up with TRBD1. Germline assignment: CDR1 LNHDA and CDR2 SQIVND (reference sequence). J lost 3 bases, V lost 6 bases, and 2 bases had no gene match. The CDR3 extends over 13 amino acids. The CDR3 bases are TGTGCCAGTAGGGGACAGGGGCTCTACGAGCAGTACTTC. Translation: CASRGQGLYEQYF.

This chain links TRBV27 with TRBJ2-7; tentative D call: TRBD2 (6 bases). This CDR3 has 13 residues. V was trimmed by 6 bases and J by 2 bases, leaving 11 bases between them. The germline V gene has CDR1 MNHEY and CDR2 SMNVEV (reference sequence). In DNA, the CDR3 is TGTGCCAGCAGCCTCGGGGGTACCTACGAGCAGTACTTC. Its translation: CASSLGGTYEQYF.

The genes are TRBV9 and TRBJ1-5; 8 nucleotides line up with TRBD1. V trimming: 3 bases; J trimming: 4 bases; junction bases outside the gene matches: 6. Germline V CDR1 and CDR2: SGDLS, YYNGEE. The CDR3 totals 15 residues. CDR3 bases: TGTGCCAGCAGCGCCGACAGGGGTGGGAATCAGCCCCAGCATTTT. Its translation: CASSADRGGNQPQHF.

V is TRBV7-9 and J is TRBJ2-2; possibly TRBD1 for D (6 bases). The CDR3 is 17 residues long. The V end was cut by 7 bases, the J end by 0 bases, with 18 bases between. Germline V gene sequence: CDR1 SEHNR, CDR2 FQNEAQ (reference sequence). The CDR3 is CASTIRSGQTNTGELFF. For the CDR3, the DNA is TGTGCCAGCACCATCCGTTCTGGACAGACGAACACCGGGGAGCTGTTTTTT.

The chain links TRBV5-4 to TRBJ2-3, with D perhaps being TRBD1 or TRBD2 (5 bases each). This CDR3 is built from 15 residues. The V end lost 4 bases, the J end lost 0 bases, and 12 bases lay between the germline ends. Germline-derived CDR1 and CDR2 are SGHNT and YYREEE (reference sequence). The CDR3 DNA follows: TGTGCCAGCAGCCCCGGGACGGAAAGCACAGATACGCAGTATTTT. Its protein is CASSPGTESTDTQYF.

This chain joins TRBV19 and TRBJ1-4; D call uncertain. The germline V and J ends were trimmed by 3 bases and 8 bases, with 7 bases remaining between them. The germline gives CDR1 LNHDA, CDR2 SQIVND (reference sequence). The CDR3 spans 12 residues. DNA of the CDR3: TGTGCCAGTAGTATTAGTCCCGAAAAACTGTTTTTT. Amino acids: CASSISPEKLFF.

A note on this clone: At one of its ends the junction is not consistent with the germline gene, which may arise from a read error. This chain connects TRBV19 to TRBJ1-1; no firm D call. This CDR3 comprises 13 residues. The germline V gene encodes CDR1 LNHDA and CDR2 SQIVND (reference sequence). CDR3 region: CASSVDGYTEAFF. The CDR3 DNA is TGTGCCAGTAGTGTAGACGGTTACACTGAAGCTTTCTTT.

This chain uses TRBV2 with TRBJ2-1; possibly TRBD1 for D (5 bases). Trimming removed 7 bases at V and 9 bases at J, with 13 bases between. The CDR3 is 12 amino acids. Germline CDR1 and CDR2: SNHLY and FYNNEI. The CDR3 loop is CASKTAGTEQFF. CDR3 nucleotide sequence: TGTGCCAGCAAGACAGCAGGTACTGAGCAGTTCTTC. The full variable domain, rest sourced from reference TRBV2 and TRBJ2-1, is EPEVTQTPSHQVTQMGQEVILRCVPISNHLYFYWYRQILGQKVEFLVSFYNNEISEKSEIFDDQFSVERPDGSNFTLKIRSTKLEDSAMYFCASKTAGTEQFFGPGTRLTVL.

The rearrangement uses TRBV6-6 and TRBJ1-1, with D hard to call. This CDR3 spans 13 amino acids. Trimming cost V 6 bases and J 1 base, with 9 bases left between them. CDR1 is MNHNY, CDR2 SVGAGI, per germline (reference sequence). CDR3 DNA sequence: TGTGCCAGCAGCATCGGGAGGAACACTGAAGCTTTCTTT. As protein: CASSIGRNTEAFF.

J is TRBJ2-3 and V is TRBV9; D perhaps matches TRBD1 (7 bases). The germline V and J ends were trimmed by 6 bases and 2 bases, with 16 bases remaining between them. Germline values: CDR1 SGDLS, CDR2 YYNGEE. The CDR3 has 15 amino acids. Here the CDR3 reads CASTRGARDTDTQYF. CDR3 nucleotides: TGTGCCAGCACCAGGGGGGCAAGAGACACAGATACGCAGTATTTT.

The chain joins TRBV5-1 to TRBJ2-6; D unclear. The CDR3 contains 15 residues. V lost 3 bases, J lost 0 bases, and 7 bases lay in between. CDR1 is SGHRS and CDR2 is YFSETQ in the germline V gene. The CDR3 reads CASSSTASGANVLTF. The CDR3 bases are TGCGCCAGCAGCTCGACGGCCTCTGGGGCCAACGTCCTGACTTTC.

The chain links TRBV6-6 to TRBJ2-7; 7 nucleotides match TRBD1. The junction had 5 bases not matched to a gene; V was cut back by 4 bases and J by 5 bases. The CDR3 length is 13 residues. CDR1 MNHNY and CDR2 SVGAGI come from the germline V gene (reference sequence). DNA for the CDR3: TGTGCCAGCAGTTCGACAGGGCTGGACGAGCAGTACGTC. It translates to CASSSTGLDEQYV.